One and the same sample provided the 18 T cell receptor beta chains below, sequenced in a study of T cells in Graves' hyperthyroidism and ophthalmopathy. RNA transcripts served as the template for amplifying TCR beta CDR3 regions. The HTBI set primed first-round TCR CDR3 RT-PCR. TCRdb ran MiXCR on the multiplex PCR reads and lists one entry per CDR3 protein. The table has roughly 290,000 distinct CDR3 sequences, roughly 13% seen once. What was sequenced was blood. The receptors were sampled from a woman in her 40s with Graves' hyperthyroidism.

This clonotype was recorded at least ten times. The J gene is TRBJ1-1, the V gene TRBV3-1; D remains unclear. The V gene's germline CDR1 is LGHDT and CDR2 YNNKEL (reference sequence). Trimming took 4 bases from V and 5 from J, leaving 20 bases between them. The length of the CDR3 is 16 residues. CDR3 coding DNA: TGTGCCAGCAGCCCGGCGGACGGTCCTCTCCCGACTGAAGCTTTCTTT. Its protein product is CASSPADGPLPTEAFF.

This clonotype appeared many times. The genes are TRBV28 and TRBJ2-2; no clear D. CDR1 and CDR2 from the germline V gene are MDHEN and SYDVKM. V was pared by 4 bases and J by 2 bases, with 11 bases between. The CDR3 is made up of 15 amino acids. As DNA, the CDR3 is TGTGCCAGCAGTTCCCGGACGGTCAACACCGGGGAGCTGTTTTTT. Amino acid sequence: CASSSRTVNTGELFF.

This clonotype was observed a handful of times. This chain joins TRBV7-8 and TRBJ1-6; D unclear. The CDR3 covers 16 residues. V lost 2 bases to trimming and J lost 7 bases, with 15 bases between them. Germline V gives CDR1 SGHVS, CDR2 FQNEAQ. The CDR3 is CASSLSGGELNSPLHF. In DNA form, the CDR3 reads TGTGCCAGCAGCTTATCCGGAGGAGAGCTAAATTCACCCCTCCACTTT.

The CDR3 sequence: CAIREGISTDNEQFF. The CDR3 DNA follows: TGTGCCATCAGAGAGGGCATATCCACGGACAATGAGCAGTTCTTC. The genes are TRBV10-3 and TRBJ2-1, with D perhaps matching TRBD2 (5 bases). Germline CDR1 is ENHRY and CDR2 is SYGVKD. V lost 6 bases and J 5 bases, leaving 17 bases between the germline ends. The CDR3 totals 15 residues.

The CDR3 sequence is CASSIPGLAHDRKSYNEQFF. In DNA, the CDR3 is TGTGCCAGTAGTATACCGGGACTAGCACACGACAGGAAATCCTACAATGAGCAGTTCTTC. This rearrangement joins TRBV19 to TRBJ2-1; 9 bases are shared with TRBD2. Looked up from germline, CDR1 is LNHDA and CDR2 is SQIVND (reference sequence). The CDR3 spans 20 residues. J gave up 1 base and V 2 bases, and 15 bases lay outside the gene matches.

This clonotype appeared a few times. The J gene is TRBJ2-3, the V gene TRBV5-1; 8 nucleotides match TRBD2. The germline gives CDR1 SGHRS, CDR2 YFSETQ. This CDR3 is built from 15 residues. Trimming removed 0 bases from V and 5 bases from J; junction bases left unmatched: 5. CDR3 DNA sequence: TGCGCCAGCAGCTTGGCCACGGGAGGGCAAGATACGCAGTATTTT. Residues: CASSLATGGQDTQYF.

The chain links TRBV16 to TRBJ2-4; D remains ambiguous. The CDR3 runs 17 residues. CDR1 is KGHSY and CDR2 is FQNENV in the germline V gene. Trimming pared 2 bases from V and 0 bases from J, leaving 14 bases between. DNA of the CDR3: TGTGCCAGCAGCCAAGGCCTCCACGGGCTAGCCAAAAACATTCAGTACTTC. This gives the protein CASSQGLHGLAKNIQYF.

The chain joins TRBV19 to TRBJ1-4; a possible D gene is TRBD1 (5 bases). The CDR3 loop spans 16 amino acids. V shed 6 bases and J shed 6 bases, with 20 bases lying between them. Per germline, CDR1 LNHDA and CDR2 SQIVND (reference sequence). CDR3 residues: CASSPTGTALYEKLFF. DNA of the CDR3: TGTGCCAGTAGCCCGACCGGGACCGCTCTCTATGAAAAACTGTTTTTT. Complete variable domain (other parts from reference TRBV19 and TRBJ1-4): DGGITQSPKYLFRKEGQNVTLSCEQNLNHDAMYWYRQDPGQGLRLIYYSQIVNDFQKGDIAEGYSVSREKKESFPLTVTSAQKNPTAFYLCASSPTGTALYEKLFFGSGTQLSVL.

This clonotype was seen repeatedly, ten times or more. The chain joins TRBV18 to TRBJ2-1, with D tentatively TRBD2 (5 bases). Germline CDR1 KGHSH, CDR2 LQKENI. The V gene lost 0 bases and the J gene lost 0 bases, with 6 bases spanning the gap. CDR3 size: 15 residues. The CDR3 nucleotides are TGTGCCAGCTCACCACCAGCGGTCTCCTACAATGAGCAGTTCTTC. As protein: CASSPPAVSYNEQFF.

This clonotype has a handful of counts. The chain links TRBV6-4 to TRBJ1-5; D gene unclear. The CDR3 consists of 13 residues. CDR1 and CDR2 (germline): MRHNA, SNTAGT. Trimming left V 0 bases short and J 11 bases short, with 11 bases between. The CDR3 sequence is CASSDSKGKAQHF. DNA for the CDR3: TGTGCCAGCAGTGACTCGAAGGGCAAAGCCCAGCATTTT.

This clonotype was seen more than once but under ten times. V and J are TRBV5-4 and TRBJ1-6; a weak D match, TRBD1 (6 bases). Trimming shortened V by 2 bases and J by 5 bases, and 8 bases separated the two germline ends. CDR1 is SGHNT, CDR2 YYREEE, per germline (reference sequence). CDR3 length: 14 residues. CDR3 amino acids: CASSLQGHNSPLHF. CDR3 in DNA: TGTGCCAGCAGCTTACAGGGCCATAATTCACCCCTCCACTTT.

This chain connects TRBV7-8 to TRBJ2-1; D gene uncertain. Germline CDR1 SGHVS, CDR2 FQNEAQ. V was clipped by 0 bases and J by 9 bases, with 18 bases between them. There are 16 residues in the CDR3. For the CDR3, the DNA is TGTGCCAGCAGCTTAGCAGCCGGGCTTAGATCGGGTGAGCAGTTCTTC. As protein: CASSLAAGLRSGEQFF.

This clonotype has at least ten counts. This chain connects TRBV7-2 to TRBJ2-1; no firm D call. V was clipped by 5 bases and J by 4 bases, with 9 bases between them. CDR3 length equals 13 residues. Germline loops: CDR1 SGHTA, CDR2 FQGNSA. The DNA for the CDR3 is TGTGCCAGCAGCCTCGGCCCTTACAATGAGCAGTTCTTC. Protein: CASSLGPYNEQFF.

The V gene is TRBV27, the J gene TRBJ1-5; no firm D call. CDR3 length: 15 residues. The germline V gene has CDR1 MNHEY and CDR2 SMNVEV (reference sequence). With 0 bases removed from V and 4 bases from J, the gap between germline ends came to 10 bases. The CDR3 loop reads CASSLSVLLNQPQHF. The CDR3 nucleotides read TGTGCCAGCAGTTTATCCGTTCTTTTAAATCAGCCCCAGCATTTT.

This clonotype showed up just a few times. V usage is TRBV19 and J usage is TRBJ1-4; no reliable D call. The CDR3 has 14 amino acids. Germline loops: CDR1 LNHDA, CDR2 SQIVND (reference sequence). Trimming left V 7 bases short and J 0 bases short, with 9 bases between. CDR3 sequence: CASKTYATNEKLFF. CDR3 DNA sequence: TGTGCCAGTAAAACCTACGCAACTAATGAAAAACTGTTTTTT. Full variable domain (outside the CDR3, taken from reference TRBV19 and TRBJ1-4): DGGITQSPKYLFRKEGQNVTLSCEQNLNHDAMYWYRQDPGQGLRLIYYSQIVNDFQKGDIAEGYSVSREKKESFPLTVTSAQKNPTAFYLCASKTYATNEKLFFGSGTQLSVL.

The CDR3 DNA reads as TGTGCCAGTAGTACAGCAGGGGATCGCGGGGAGCTGTTTTTT. Amino acids: CASSTAGDRGELFF. The chain has TRBV19 and TRBJ2-2; weak D call: TRBD1 (6 bases). Germline CDR1 LNHDA, CDR2 SQIVND (reference sequence). The CDR3 loop spans 14 amino acids. V lost 4 bases and J 7 bases, leaving 13 bases between the germline ends. Using reference TRBV19 and TRBJ2-2 for the parts outside the CDR3, the full variable domain is DGGITQSPKYLFRKEGQNVTLSCEQNLNHDAMYWYRQDPGQGLRLIYYSQIVNDFQKGDIAEGYSVSREKKESFPLTVTSAQKNPTAFYLCASSTAGDRGELFFGEGSRLTVL.

At least ten counts were recorded for this clonotype. J is TRBJ2-3 and V is TRBV28; D is uncertain. Germline V gives CDR1 MDHEN, CDR2 SYDVKM. The CDR3 has 12 residues. The V and J ends lost 3 bases and 5 bases respectively, with 6 bases between them. The CDR3 here is CASSFGRDTQYF. CDR3 nucleotide sequence: TGTGCCAGCAGTTTCGGCCGAGATACGCAGTATTTT.

This chain links TRBV6-2 or TRBV6-3 with TRBJ2-7, with 11 bases that match TRBD1. The germline CDR1 and CDR2 sequences are MNHEY and SVGEGT. The CDR3 spans 15 residues. The J segment lost 2 bases and the V segment lost 7 bases, leaving 7 bases of the junction unmatched. This chain's CDR3 is CASKPPGQGAYEQYF. DNA of the CDR3: TGTGCCAGCAAACCCCCGGGACAGGGGGCCTACGAGCAGTACTTC.